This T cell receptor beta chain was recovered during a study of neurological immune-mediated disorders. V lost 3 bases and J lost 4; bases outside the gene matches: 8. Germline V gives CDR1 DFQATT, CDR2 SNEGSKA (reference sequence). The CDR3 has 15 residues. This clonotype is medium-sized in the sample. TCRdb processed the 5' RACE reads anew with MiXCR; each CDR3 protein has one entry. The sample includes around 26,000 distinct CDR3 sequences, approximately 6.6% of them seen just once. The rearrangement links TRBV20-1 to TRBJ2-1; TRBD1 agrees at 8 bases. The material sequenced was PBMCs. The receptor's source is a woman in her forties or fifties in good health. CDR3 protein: CSARDRVFQYNEQFF. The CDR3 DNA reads TGCAGTGCTAGGGACAGGGTATTTCAGTACAATGAGCAGTTCTTC.